Sequencing of this T cell receptor beta chain was carried out in a study of technical replicates of blood from a handful of donors (dated by TCRdb to 2015 to 2018). The library was built by means of the immunoSEQ multiplex PCR assay. In TCRdb, the immuneACCESS table is reduced to in-frame sequences with V and J assigned. These tables do not hold every clone; where another copy was compared, an unresolved V gene accounts for under half, and the others remain unexplained. Recorded for this sample are roughly 72,000 clones; 96% of them occurred a single time. The top ten clones comprise 0.3% to 0.35% of the sample. There are 11 amino acids in the CDR3, from cysteine to phenylalanine inclusive. Only the CDR3 part of the read is kept: 33 bases, read in frame from the first base. V drops 1 base and J drops 2 bases, leaving 3 bases in between. In the germline V gene, CDR1 corresponds to SQVTM and CDR2 to ANQGSEA.

Notes on this clone: The antigen it binds to is not known. No base-level quality is on record; no much larger clone is a single base apart.

This clonotype was obtained from a human donor in good health. The chain was built from TRBV29-1 and TRBJ2-7; the D gene lacks a confident call. The source material was T cells isolated from PBMCs. The nucleotide sequence reads as follows: TGCAGCGTTGAAGGCGCCTACGAGCAGTACTTC. This sequence encodes CSVEGAYEQYF.